These 23 T cell receptor beta chains came from one sample sequenced in a study of CD8 T cells in Susac syndrome. An input of roughly 0.5 to 1 ug of RNA was subjected to reverse transcription using random hexamers. TCRdb re-called the immunoSEQ multiplex PCR reads with MiXCR, one entry per CDR3 protein. The sample has around 180,000 distinct CDR3 sequences, approximately 96% seen once. The specimen sequenced was CD4+ T cells from PBMCs. These receptors were taken from a human donor with multiple sclerosis.

V gene TRBV4-3 combines with J gene TRBJ1-1; no reliable D call. Germline V gives CDR1 LGHNA, CDR2 YSLEER. V was cut by 2 bases and J by 5 bases, with 9 bases left in between. CDR3 size: 13 residues. CDR3 residues: CASSQKVGTEAFF. The CDR3 coding sequence is TGCGCCAGCAGCCAAAAGGTAGGGACTGAAGCTTTCTTT.

The chain combines TRBV7-9 with TRBJ2-7, with D tentatively TRBD1 (5 bases). Germline V gene data show CDR1 as SEHNR and CDR2 as FQNEAQ (reference sequence). The CDR3 is made up of 15 amino acids. Deletions cut 1 base from V and 0 bases from J, with 10 bases between. CDR3 sequence: CASSLEGVLSYEQYF. The CDR3 DNA reads as TGTGCCAGCAGCTTAGAAGGGGTCCTCTCCTACGAGCAGTACTTC.

This chain links TRBV7-3 with TRBJ2-5; no firm D call. With 1 base removed from V and 5 bases from J, the gap between germline ends came to 8 bases. The CDR3 consists of 13 residues. From germline, CDR1 is SGHTA and CDR2 FQGTGA. The CDR3 loop reads CASSLRPLETQYF. The CDR3 bases are TGTGCCAGCAGCTTAAGGCCCTTGGAGACCCAGTACTTC.

The V and J genes are TRBV12-5 and TRBJ2-2; possibly TRBD1 for D (5 bases). Deletions cut 0 bases from V and 0 bases from J, with 8 bases between. CDR1 LGHNT and CDR2 FRNRAP come from the germline V gene. This CDR3 spans 16 amino acids. In nucleotides, the CDR3 is TGTGCTAGTGGTTTGGTACCGACAGCGAACACCGGGGAGCTGTTTTTT. Amino acid sequence: CASGLVPTANTGELFF. Combining the CDR3 with reference TRBV12-5 and TRBJ2-2 gives the whole variable domain DARVTQTPRHKVTEMGQEVTMRCQPILGHNTVFWYRQTMMQGLELLAYFRNRAPLDDSGMPKDRFSAEMPDATLATLKIQPSEPRDSAVYFCASGLVPTANTGELFFGEGSRLTVL.

This clonotype was detected only once. The chain employs TRBV10-3 and TRBJ1-1, with unresolved D. V lost 8 bases and J lost 1, with 8 bases in between. The CDR3 has 12 amino acids. Germline CDR1 is ENHRY and CDR2 is SYGVKD. The CDR3 nucleotides are TGTGCCATCGTTGGAGAGAACACTGAAGCTTTCTTT. Translating gives CAIVGENTEAFF.

The chain recombines TRBV20-1 with TRBJ1-2; no firm D call. Germline CDR1 reads DFQATT; CDR2 reads SNEGSKA (reference sequence). The CDR3 covers 13 residues. With 3 bases removed from V and 5 bases from J, the gap between germline ends came to 13 bases. The CDR3 protein is CSARSRNGYGYTF. Written as DNA, the CDR3 is TGCAGTGCTAGGAGTAGGAACGGGTATGGCTACACCTTC.

The chain recombines TRBV7-2 with TRBJ1-5; TRBD1 matches at 9 bases. The V gene's germline CDR1 is SGHTA and CDR2 FQGNSA. The CDR3 has 16 amino acids. The V gene end was trimmed by 4 bases and the J gene end by 1 base; junction bases not matched to a gene: 5. This CDR3 is CASSSAGTGSNQPQHF. The DNA of the CDR3 is TGTGCCAGCAGCTCGGCCGGGACAGGGAGCAATCAGCCCCAGCATTTT.

The chain combines TRBV28 with TRBJ2-3, with TRBD2 identical over 14 bases. Germline values: CDR1 MDHEN, CDR2 SYDVKM. This CDR3 is 17 amino acids long. V lost 3 bases, J lost 2 bases, and 4 bases stayed unmatched. In nucleotides, the CDR3 is TGTGCCAGCAGTTTGGGACTAGCGGGGGCCACCACAGATACGCAGTATTTT. It is translated as CASSLGLAGATTDTQYF.

V gene TRBV28 combines with J gene TRBJ1-2; D is uncertain. Germline CDR1 is MDHEN and CDR2 is SYDVKM. The CDR3 runs 13 residues. V shed 6 bases and J shed 1 base, with 9 bases lying between them. The CDR3 bases are TGTGCCAGCAGAACCCAAAGTAACTATGGCTACACCTTC. This translates into CASRTQSNYGYTF.

The chain combines TRBV9 with TRBJ1-3; D unclear. The germline gives CDR1 SGDLS, CDR2 YYNGEE. The CDR3 has 12 amino acids. Trimming stripped 0 bases from V and 2 bases from J, with 0 bases between. Here the CDR3 DNA reads TGTGCCAGCAGCGTAGCTGGAAACACCATATATTTT. It codes for CASSVAGNTIYF.

The chain carries TRBV3-1 and TRBJ1-1; no clear D. The CDR3 loop spans 15 amino acids. V shed 2 bases and J shed 4 bases, with 14 bases lying between them. Germline loops: CDR1 LGHDT, CDR2 YNNKEL (reference sequence). CDR3 in DNA: TGTGCCAGCAGCCAATCCGGGCCGGGGAGCACTGAAGCTTTCTTT. Its protein is CASSQSGPGSTEAFF. Based on the CDR3 plus reference TRBV3-1 and TRBJ1-1, the full variable domain is DTAVSQTPKYLVTQMGNDKSIKCEQNLGHDTMYWYKQDSKKFLKIMFSYNNKELIINETVPNRFSPKSPDKAHLNLHINSLELGDSAVYFCASSQSGPGSTEAFFGQGTRLTVV.

The chain employs TRBV5-1 and TRBJ2-4; D perhaps matches TRBD1 (6 bases). CDR3 length: 14 residues. V lost 3 bases and J lost 8, with 15 bases in between. From germline, CDR1 is SGHRS and CDR2 YFSETQ. CDR3 sequence (DNA): TGCGCCAGCAGCTCCCAAGGGGACAAGGACATTCAGTACTTC. Amino acids: CASSSQGDKDIQYF.

The J gene is TRBJ2-7, the V gene TRBV30, with D perhaps TRBD2 (6 bases). The length of the CDR3 is 13 residues. V lost 2 bases and J 3 bases, leaving 11 bases between the germline ends. Germline CDR1 and CDR2: GTSNPN and SVGIG (reference sequence). The CDR3 region has the DNA TGTGCCTGGAGTCGGGGGTTGGACTACGAGCAGTACTTC. Its translation: CAWSRGLDYEQYF.

The gene calls are TRBV14 and TRBJ2-1, with a possible D match to TRBD2 (5 bases). The germline V gene has CDR1 SGHDN and CDR2 FVKESK. V lost 4 bases and J 6 bases, leaving 10 bases between the germline ends. This CDR3 spans 13 amino acids. This CDR3 is CASSLATRNEQFF. In DNA, the CDR3 is TGTGCCAGCAGCCTAGCGACACGCAATGAGCAGTTCTTC.

The chain carries TRBV7-9 and TRBJ1-2; TRBD1 is a possible D gene (6 bases). CDR1 and CDR2 from the germline V gene are SEHNR and FQNEAQ (reference sequence). Trimming shortened V by 5 bases and J by 5 bases, and 21 bases separated the two germline ends. This CDR3 is 16 amino acids long. CDR3 in amino acids: CASSPAGTPASYGYTF. Here the CDR3 DNA reads TGTGCCAGCAGCCCAGCCGGGACACCAGCCTCATATGGCTACACCTTC.

V is TRBV20-1 and J is TRBJ1-2; 9 positions match TRBD1. This CDR3 has 17 amino acids. V shed 3 bases and J 4 bases; nucleotides not matched to a gene: 15. CDR1 DFQATT and CDR2 SNEGSKA come from the germline V gene (reference sequence). The CDR3 spells CSASPRDRALGGYGYTF. CDR3 DNA: TGCAGTGCTAGCCCCCGGGACAGGGCCTTGGGTGGCTATGGCTACACCTTC.

J is TRBJ1-2 and V is TRBV6-1; no reliable D call. Germline values: CDR1 MNHNS, CDR2 SASEGT. V gave up 1 base and J gave up 6 bases, with 9 bases separating them. The CDR3 sequence is 13 residues long. The DNA of the CDR3 is TGTGCCAGCAGTGAAGTTGGCATCCATGGCTACACCTTC. Protein: CASSEVGIHGYTF.

The V call is TRBV20-1, the J call TRBJ1-3, with D perhaps matching TRBD1 (5 bases). CDR1 is DFQATT and CDR2 is SNEGSKA in the germline V gene (reference sequence). V was pared by 0 bases and J by 0 bases, with 12 bases between. The CDR3 loop spans 16 amino acids. CDR3 bases: TGCAGTGCTAGAGAAGGCACAGGCCTCTCTGGAAACACCATATATTTT. Protein product: CSAREGTGLSGNTIYF.

This rearrangement joins TRBV28 to TRBJ2-1; D is uncertain. The length of the CDR3 is 16 residues. Germline assignment: CDR1 MDHEN and CDR2 SYDVKM. Trimming cost V 2 bases and J 1 base, with 12 bases left between them. CDR3 sequence (DNA): TGTGCCAGCAGTTTACCATACGCCCTGTCCTACAATGAGCAGTTCTTC. Its translation is CASSLPYALSYNEQFF.

The V call is TRBV4-3, the J call TRBJ2-3; the D is unclear. CDR3 size: 11 residues. The V gene's germline CDR1 is LGHNA and CDR2 YSLEER. V was trimmed by 3 bases and J by 12 bases, leaving 10 bases between them. The CDR3, as DNA: TGCGCCAGCAGCCAGAGCGCCCGCCAGTATTTT. This encodes CASSQSARQYF.

The chain couples TRBV6-2 or TRBV6-3 to TRBJ2-1; D gene unclear. Germline V gene sequence: CDR1 MNHEY, CDR2 SVGEGT. Trimming took 8 bases from V and 6 from J, leaving 17 bases between them. This CDR3 contains 14 residues. Written as DNA, the CDR3 is TGTGCCAGCGCTATGGGGTTCCCCGGCAATGAGCAGTTCTTC. Its protein is CASAMGFPGNEQFF.

A few counts support this clonotype. The chain combines TRBV5-4 with TRBJ2-1; a weak D match, TRBD1 (5 bases). The V gene's germline CDR1 is SGHNT and CDR2 YYREEE (reference sequence). V was cut by 1 base and J by 0 bases, with 8 bases left in between. This CDR3 is 15 amino acids long. The CDR3 DNA follows: TGTGCCAGCAGCTTGAATACAGGCTCCTACAATGAGCAGTTCTTC. Protein product: CASSLNTGSYNEQFF.

V and J are TRBV10-3 and TRBJ1-3; 8 positions agree with TRBD1. Germline V gene data show CDR1 as ENHRY and CDR2 as SYGVKD. With V trimmed by 6 bases and J by 3 bases, 4 bases remained unmatched. This CDR3 has 14 residues. The CDR3 region has the DNA TGTGCCATCAGGATGACAGGGGATGGAAACACCATATATTTT. Translation: CAIRMTGDGNTIYF.